This TCR beta chain was profiled in a study of cytomegalovirus exposure and HLA in healthy donors. This CDR3 has 13 amino acids. CDR1 MNHEY and CDR2 SVGAGI come from the germline V gene. Between the trimmed V and J ends, which lost 0 bases and 4 bases, there was a span of 4 bases. The study ran its PCR with 60 Vbeta and 13 Jbeta primers. Sequencing used immunoSEQ multiplex PCR; TCRdb keeps in-frame clones, though not all of them. The table has about 210,000 clones, 82% seen once. The source of this sequence is a middle-aged man in good health and CMV-seropositive. The chain couples TRBV6-5 to TRBJ1-5, with unresolved D. Material: PBMCs. The CDR3 sequence is CASSYSLNQPQHF. The CDR3 DNA reads TGTGCCAGCAGTTACTCATTAAATCAGCCCCAGCATTTT.